This T cell receptor beta chain came from a study of cytomegalovirus exposure and HLA in healthy donors. Overall study results and limits: Sequencing likely caused a cluster of highly shared sequence variants. Earlier results showed most TCR beta V segments being productive about 87% or about 30% of the time. Indistinguishable V segments, including TRBV6-2 and TRBV6-3, were excluded. An analysis was carried out at a later point. It showed that HLA-associated TCR beta chains were more clonally expanded than equally common non-associated chains.

Worth noting for this clone: Antigen: not known.

With 60 Vbeta and 13 Jbeta primers, the PCR was carried out. Libraries were prepared by immunoSEQ multiplex PCR; TCRdb keeps only in-frame clonotypes and omits some of them. This table holds about 200,000 clones, around 83% found once. Trimming stripped 4 bases from V and 0 bases from J, with 13 bases between. Germline-derived CDR1 and CDR2 are SNHLY and FYNNEI. CDR3 size: 16 residues. The V and J genes are TRBV2 and TRBJ2-1; D possibly corresponds to TRBD2 (5 bases). The clonotype was recovered from a woman between 35 and 50 years old in good health and CMV-seronegative. The sample comprised PBMCs. CDR3 DNA sequence: TGTGCCAGCAGTGCCCGGCGGGCGCTCTCCTACAATGAGCAGTTCTTC. Translating it yields CASSARRALSYNEQFF. The complete variable domain, with remaining parts taken from reference TRBV2 and TRBJ2-1, reads EPEVTQTPSHQVTQMGQEVILRCVPISNHLYFYWYRQILGQKVEFLVSFYNNEISEKSEIFDDQFSVERPDGSNFTLKIRSTKLEDSAMYFCASSARRALSYNEQFFGPGTRLTVL.